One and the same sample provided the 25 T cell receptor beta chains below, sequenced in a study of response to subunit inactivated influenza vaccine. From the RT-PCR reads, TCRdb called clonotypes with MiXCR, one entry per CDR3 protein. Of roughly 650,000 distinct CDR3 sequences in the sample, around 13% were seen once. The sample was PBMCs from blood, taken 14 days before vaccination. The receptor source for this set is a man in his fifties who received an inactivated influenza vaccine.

In DNA, the CDR3 is TGTGCCAGCAGCTCCCTTTATCCTAGCGGTTACCTCAGTTCCCCTCGCAATGAGCAGTTCTTC. Amino acids: CASSSLYPSGYLSSPRNEQFF. This chain uses TRBV11-2 with TRBJ2-1, with 7 bases matching TRBD2. Trimming removed 4 bases from V and 6 bases from J; junction bases left unmatched: 27. The CDR3 covers 21 residues. Germline V CDR1 and CDR2: SGHAT, FQNNGV.

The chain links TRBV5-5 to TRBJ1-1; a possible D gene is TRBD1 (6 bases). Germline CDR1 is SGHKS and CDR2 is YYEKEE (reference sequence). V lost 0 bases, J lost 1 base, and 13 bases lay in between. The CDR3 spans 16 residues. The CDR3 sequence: CASSLAVGAANTEAFF. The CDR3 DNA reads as TGTGCCAGCAGCTTGGCCGTGGGGGCGGCGAACACTGAAGCTTTCTTT.

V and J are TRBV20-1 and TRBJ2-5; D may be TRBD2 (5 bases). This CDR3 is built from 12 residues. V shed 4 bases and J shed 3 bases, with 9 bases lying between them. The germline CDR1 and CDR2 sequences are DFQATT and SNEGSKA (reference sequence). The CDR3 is CSAIAKEETQYF. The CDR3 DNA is TGCAGTGCTATAGCGAAAGAAGAGACCCAGTACTTC.

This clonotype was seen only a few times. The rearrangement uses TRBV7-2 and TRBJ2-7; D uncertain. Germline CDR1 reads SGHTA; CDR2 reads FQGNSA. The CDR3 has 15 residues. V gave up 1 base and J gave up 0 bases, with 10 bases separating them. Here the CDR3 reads CASSLGYSTSYEQYF. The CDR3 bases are TGTGCCAGCAGCTTAGGGTACAGCACCTCCTACGAGCAGTACTTC. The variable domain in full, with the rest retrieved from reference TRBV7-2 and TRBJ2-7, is GAGVSQSPSNKVTEKGKDVELRCDPISGHTALYWYRQSLGQGLEFLIYFQGNSAPDKSGLPSDRFSAERTGGSVSTLTIQRTQQEDSAVYLCASSLGYSTSYEQYFGPGTRLTVT.

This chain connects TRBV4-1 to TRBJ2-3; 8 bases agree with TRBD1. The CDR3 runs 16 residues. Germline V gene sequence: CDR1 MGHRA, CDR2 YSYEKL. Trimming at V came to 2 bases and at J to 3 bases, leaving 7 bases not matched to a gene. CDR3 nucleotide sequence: TGCGCCAGCAGCCAATGGAGCAGGGGGCTAACAGATACGCAGTATTTT. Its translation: CASSQWSRGLTDTQYF.

CDR3 protein: CASSPLGGRGLAGNEQFF. The CDR3, as DNA: TGTGCCAGCAGCCCCCTTGGGGGGAGGGGACTAGCAGGCAATGAGCAGTTCTTC. The chain uses TRBV3-1 and TRBJ2-1; 9 bases align to TRBD2. This CDR3 is 18 amino acids long. CDR1 is LGHDT, CDR2 YNNKEL, per germline (reference sequence). Trimming took 4 bases from V and 6 from J; bases not matched to a gene: 16.

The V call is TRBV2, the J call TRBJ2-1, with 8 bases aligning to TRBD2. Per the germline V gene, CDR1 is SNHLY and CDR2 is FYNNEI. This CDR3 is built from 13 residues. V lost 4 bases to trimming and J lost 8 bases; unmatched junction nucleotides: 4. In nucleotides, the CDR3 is TGTGCCAGCAGTGTGCGGGGGGCCGATGAGCAGTTCTTC. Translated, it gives CASSVRGADEQFF. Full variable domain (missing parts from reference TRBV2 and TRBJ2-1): EPEVTQTPSHQVTQMGQEVILRCVPISNHLYFYWYRQILGQKVEFLVSFYNNEISEKSEIFDDQFSVERPDGSNFTLKIRSTKLEDSAMYFCASSVRGADEQFFGPGTRLTVL.

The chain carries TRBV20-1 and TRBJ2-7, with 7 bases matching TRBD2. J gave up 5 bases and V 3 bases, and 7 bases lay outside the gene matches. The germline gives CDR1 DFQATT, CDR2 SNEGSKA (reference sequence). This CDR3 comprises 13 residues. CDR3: CSARLAVRNEQYF. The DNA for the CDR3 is TGCAGTGCTAGGCTAGCGGTCCGGAACGAGCAGTACTTC.

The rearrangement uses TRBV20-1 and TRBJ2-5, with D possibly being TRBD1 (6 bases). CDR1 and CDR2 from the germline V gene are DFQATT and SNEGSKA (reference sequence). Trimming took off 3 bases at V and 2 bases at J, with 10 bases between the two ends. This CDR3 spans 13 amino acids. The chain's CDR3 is CSARRGIQETQYF. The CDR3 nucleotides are TGCAGTGCTAGGAGGGGGATACAAGAGACCCAGTACTTC.

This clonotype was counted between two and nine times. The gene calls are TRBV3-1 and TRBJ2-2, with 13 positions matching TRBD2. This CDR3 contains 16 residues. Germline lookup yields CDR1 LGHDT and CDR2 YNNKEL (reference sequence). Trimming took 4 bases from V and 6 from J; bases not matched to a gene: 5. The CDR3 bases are TGTGCCAGCAGCCGTACTAGCGGGGGGGCCTCCGGGGAGCTGTTTTTT. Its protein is CASSRTSGGASGELFF.

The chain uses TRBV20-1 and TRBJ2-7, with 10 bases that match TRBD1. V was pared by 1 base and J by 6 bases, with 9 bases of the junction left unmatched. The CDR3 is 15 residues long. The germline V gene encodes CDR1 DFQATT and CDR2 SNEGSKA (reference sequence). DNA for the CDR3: TGCAGTGCTAGAGCAACGGGGACAGGGGTTGGCGAGCAGTACTTC. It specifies CSARATGTGVGEQYF.

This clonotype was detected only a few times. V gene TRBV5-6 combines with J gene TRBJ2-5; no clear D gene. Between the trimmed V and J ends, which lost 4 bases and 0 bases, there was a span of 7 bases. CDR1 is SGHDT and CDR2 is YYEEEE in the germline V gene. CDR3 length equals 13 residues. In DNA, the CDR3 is TGTGCCAGCAGCGTAGGACACCAAGAGACCCAGTACTTC. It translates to CASSVGHQETQYF.

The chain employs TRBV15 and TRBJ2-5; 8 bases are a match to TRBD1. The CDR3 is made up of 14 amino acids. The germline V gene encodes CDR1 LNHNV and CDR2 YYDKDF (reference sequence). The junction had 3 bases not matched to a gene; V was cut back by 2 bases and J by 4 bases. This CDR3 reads CATSRPTGAETQYF. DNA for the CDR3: TGTGCCACCAGCAGACCGACAGGGGCAGAGACCCAGTACTTC.

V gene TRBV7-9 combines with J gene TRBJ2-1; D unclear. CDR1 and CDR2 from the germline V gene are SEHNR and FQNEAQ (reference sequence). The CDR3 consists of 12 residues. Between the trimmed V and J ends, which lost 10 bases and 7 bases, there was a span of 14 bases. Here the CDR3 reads CANDWGRNEQFF. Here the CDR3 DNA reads TGTGCCAACGACTGGGGTAGGAATGAGCAGTTCTTC.

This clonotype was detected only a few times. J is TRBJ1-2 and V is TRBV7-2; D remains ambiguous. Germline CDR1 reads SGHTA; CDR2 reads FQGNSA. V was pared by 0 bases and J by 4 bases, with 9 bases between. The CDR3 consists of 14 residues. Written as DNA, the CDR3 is TGTGCCAGCAGCTTAGCAGGCCTGGGCTATGGCTACACCTTC. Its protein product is CASSLAGLGYGYTF.

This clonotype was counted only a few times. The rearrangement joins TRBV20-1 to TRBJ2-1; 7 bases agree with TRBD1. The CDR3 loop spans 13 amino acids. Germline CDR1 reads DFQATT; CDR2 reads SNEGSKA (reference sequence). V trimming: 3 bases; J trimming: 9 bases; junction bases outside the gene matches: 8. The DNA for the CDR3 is TGCAGTGCTAGGATACAGGGGCCGGGTGAGCAGTTCTTC. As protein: CSARIQGPGEQFF.

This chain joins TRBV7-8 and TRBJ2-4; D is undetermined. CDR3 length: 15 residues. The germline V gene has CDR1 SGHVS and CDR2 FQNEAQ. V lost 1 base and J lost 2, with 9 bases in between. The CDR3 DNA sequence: TGTGCCAGCAGCTTAGACTTGCTATCCAAAAACATTCAGTACTTC. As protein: CASSLDLLSKNIQYF.

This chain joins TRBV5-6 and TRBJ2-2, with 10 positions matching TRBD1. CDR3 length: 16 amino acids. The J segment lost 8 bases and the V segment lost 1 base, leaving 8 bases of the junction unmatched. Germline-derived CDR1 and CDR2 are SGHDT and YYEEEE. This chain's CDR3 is CASSLRDRGFAGELFF. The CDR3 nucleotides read TGTGCCAGCAGCTTGCGGGACAGGGGCTTTGCTGGGGAGCTGTTTTTT.

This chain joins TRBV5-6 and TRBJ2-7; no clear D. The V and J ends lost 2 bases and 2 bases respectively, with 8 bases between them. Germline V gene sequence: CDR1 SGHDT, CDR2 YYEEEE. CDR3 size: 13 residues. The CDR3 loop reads CASSFDGTYEQYF. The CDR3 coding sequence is TGTGCCAGCAGCTTCGACGGCACCTACGAGCAGTACTTC. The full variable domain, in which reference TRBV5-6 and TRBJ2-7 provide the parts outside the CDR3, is DAGVTQSPTHLIKTRGQQVTLRCSPKSGHDTVSWYQQALGQGPQFIFQYYEEEERQRGNFPDRFSGHQFPNYSSELNVNALLLGDSALYLCASSFDGTYEQYFGPGTRLTVT.

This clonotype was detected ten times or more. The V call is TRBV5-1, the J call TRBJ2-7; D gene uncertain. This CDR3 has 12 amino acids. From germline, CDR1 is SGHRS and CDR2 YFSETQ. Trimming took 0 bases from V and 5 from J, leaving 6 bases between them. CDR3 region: CASSLDRHEQYF. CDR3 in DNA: TGCGCCAGCAGCTTGGACAGACACGAGCAGTACTTC.

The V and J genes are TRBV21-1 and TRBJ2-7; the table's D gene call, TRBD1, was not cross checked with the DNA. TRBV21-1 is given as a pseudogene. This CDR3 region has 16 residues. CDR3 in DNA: TGTGCCAGCAGCAAAGTTGGCTCAGGGGGCACGGACGAGCAGTACTTC. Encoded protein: CASSKVGSGGTDEQYF.

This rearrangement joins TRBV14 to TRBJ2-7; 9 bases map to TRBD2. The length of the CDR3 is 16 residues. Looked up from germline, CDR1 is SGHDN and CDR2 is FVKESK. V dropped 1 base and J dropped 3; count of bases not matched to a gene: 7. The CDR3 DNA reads TGTGCCAGCAGCCAAGCCCCGACTAGCGGAAACTACGAGCAGTACTTC. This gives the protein CASSQAPTSGNYEQYF. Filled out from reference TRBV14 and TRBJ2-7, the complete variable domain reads EAGVTQFPSHSVIEKGQTVTLRCDPISGHDNLYWYRRVMGKEIKFLLHFVKESKQDESGMPNNRFLAERTGGTYSTLKVQPAELEDSGVYFCASSQAPTSGNYEQYFGPGTRLTVT.

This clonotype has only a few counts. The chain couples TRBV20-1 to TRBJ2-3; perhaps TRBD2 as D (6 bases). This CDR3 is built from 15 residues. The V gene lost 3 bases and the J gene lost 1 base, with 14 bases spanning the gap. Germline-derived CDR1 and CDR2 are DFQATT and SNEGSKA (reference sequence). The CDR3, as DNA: TGCAGTGCTAGCACTCGGGAGAAGGGCACAGATACGCAGTATTTT. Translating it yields CSASTREKGTDTQYF.

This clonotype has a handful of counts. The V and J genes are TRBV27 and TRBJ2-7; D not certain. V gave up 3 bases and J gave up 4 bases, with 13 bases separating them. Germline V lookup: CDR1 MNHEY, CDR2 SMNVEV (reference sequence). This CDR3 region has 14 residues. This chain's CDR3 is CASSFNGVLYEQYF. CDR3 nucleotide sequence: TGTGCCAGCAGTTTTAATGGGGTTTTATACGAGCAGTACTTC.

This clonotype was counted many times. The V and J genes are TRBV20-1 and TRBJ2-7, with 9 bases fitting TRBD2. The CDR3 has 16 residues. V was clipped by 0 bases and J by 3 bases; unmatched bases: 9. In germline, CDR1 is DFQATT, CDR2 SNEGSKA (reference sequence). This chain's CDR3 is CSARDYASGILYEQYF. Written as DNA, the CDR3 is TGCAGTGCTAGAGATTATGCTAGCGGGATTCTCTACGAGCAGTACTTC.